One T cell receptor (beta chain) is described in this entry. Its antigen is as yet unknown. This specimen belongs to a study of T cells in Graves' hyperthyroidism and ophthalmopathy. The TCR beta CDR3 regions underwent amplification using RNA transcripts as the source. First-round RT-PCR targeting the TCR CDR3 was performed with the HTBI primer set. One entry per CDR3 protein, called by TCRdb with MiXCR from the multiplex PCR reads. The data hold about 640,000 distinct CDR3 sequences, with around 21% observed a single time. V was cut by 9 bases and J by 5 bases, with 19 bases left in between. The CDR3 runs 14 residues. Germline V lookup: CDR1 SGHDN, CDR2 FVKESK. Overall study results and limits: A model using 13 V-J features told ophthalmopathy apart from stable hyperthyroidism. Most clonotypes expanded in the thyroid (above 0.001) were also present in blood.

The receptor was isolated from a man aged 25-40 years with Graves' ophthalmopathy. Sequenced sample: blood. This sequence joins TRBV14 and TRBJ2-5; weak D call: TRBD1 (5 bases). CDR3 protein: CASRGSSAQETQYF. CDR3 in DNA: TGTGCCAGTAGGGGCAGTTCAGCGCAGGAGACCCAGTACTTC.